Presented here are 20 T cell receptor beta chains from one specimen sequenced in a study of CXCR3-negative and CXCR3-positive naive CD8 T cells. Researchers prepared the TRB cDNA libraries using 5' RACE with UMI labels. TCRdb reprocessed the 5' RACE reads, with one entry per CDR3 protein and no DNA. This sample contains about 26,000 distinct CDR3 sequences. The specimen sequenced was naive CXCR3- CD8+ T cells from blood. Described subset: CD45RO-CCR7+CD27+CD95- naive CD8+ T cells lacking CXCR3 (TNR3-). The receptors come from a human donor in good health. Some clones in this sample may be carry-over from other donors' samples.

J is TRBJ2-1 and V is TRBV14; there is no DNA to check the TCRdb D call of TRBD1. This CDR3 is 19 amino acids long. From germline, CDR1 is SGHDN and CDR2 FVKESK. The CDR3 reads CASSQGRGQGVTSYNEQFF.

The V and J genes are TRBV25-1 and TRBJ1-1; the TCRdb call, TRBD1, lacks DNA for checking. From germline, CDR1 is MGHDK and CDR2 SYGVNS. The CDR3 consists of 14 residues. Here the CDR3 reads CASSPGHRNTEAFF.

V gene TRBV29-1 combines with J gene TRBJ1-5. Germline V gene data show CDR1 as SQVTM and CDR2 as ANQGSEA. This CDR3 is 11 amino acids long. The CDR3 spells CSVERAQPQHF. Variable domain in full (rest from reference TRBV29-1 and TRBJ1-5): SAVISQKPSRDICQRGTSLTIQCQVDSQVTMMFWYRQQPGQSLTLIATANQGSEATYESGFVIDKFPISRPNLTFSTLTVSNMSPEDSSIYLCSVERAQPQHFGDGTRLSIL.

The V gene is TRBV6-6, the J gene TRBJ2-7. The CDR3 spans 16 residues. Per the germline V gene, CDR1 is MNHNY and CDR2 is SVGAGI (reference sequence). The CDR3 reads CASITRSVGRQYEQYF.

The chain couples TRBV29-1 to TRBJ2-1; TCRdb's D call, TRBD2, is unchecked because there is no DNA. CDR3 length equals 14 residues. CDR1 SQVTM and CDR2 ANQGSEA come from the germline V gene. The CDR3 region is CSVDRTSAGNEQFF.

The chain is built from TRBV6-4 and TRBJ2-2; TCRdb calls TRBD1, which cannot be checked without DNA. The V gene's germline CDR1 is MRHNA and CDR2 SNTAGT. The CDR3 length is 17 residues. CDR3 amino acids: CASSDSMLGDGTGELFF.

This sequence joins TRBV21-1 and TRBJ2-3; TCRdb's D call, TRBD1, is unchecked because there is no DNA. TRBV21-1 is a recognized pseudogene. The CDR3 totals 17 residues. The CDR3 reads CASSKDVPGQGTDTQYF.

The CDR3: CASSRGQDNTEAFF. The chain joins TRBV4-2 to TRBJ1-1; TCRdb proposes TRBD1, but this gene call is untestable without DNA. There are 14 residues in the CDR3. Looked up from germline, CDR1 is LGHNA and CDR2 is YNFKEQ.

The V call is TRBV15, the J call TRBJ2-2; no DNA is available, so the TRBD2 call from TCRdb remains unchecked. The CDR3 runs to 15 residues. CDR1 and CDR2 from the germline V gene are LNHNV and YYDKDF (reference sequence). CDR3 loop: CATSRERGGPGELFF.

CDR3 residues: CSALFTDSSSDEQYF. J is TRBJ2-7 and V is TRBV20-1; TCRdb's D gene call, TRBD1, goes unchecked for lack of DNA. Germline CDR1 reads DFQATT; CDR2 reads SNEGSKA (reference sequence). This CDR3 contains 15 residues.

This sequence joins TRBV20-1 and TRBJ2-7; no DNA is available, so the TRBD1 call from TCRdb remains unchecked. Germline CDR1 DFQATT, CDR2 SNEGSKA (reference sequence). The CDR3 consists of 17 residues. CDR3 in amino acids: CSARDPPQMVRQDEQYF.

This chain uses TRBV11-3 with TRBJ2-2; TCRdb's D gene call, TRBD1, goes unchecked for lack of DNA. CDR1 and CDR2 from the germline V gene are SGHNT and YENEEA. The CDR3 covers 14 residues. CDR3 sequence: CASSFAGGTGELFF.

This chain joins TRBV21-1 and TRBJ2-1. TRBV21-1 is a pseudogene segment. CDR3 length: 15 residues. CDR3 loop: CASSKDGSTYNEQFF.

The chain couples TRBV29-1 to TRBJ2-7; TCRdb picks TRBD1, but there is no DNA to check that call. CDR3 length: 12 amino acids. Germline V gene data show CDR1 as SQVTM and CDR2 as ANQGSEA. The chain's CDR3 is CSVEKQGYEQYF.

The chain links TRBV7-8 to TRBJ2-3; TCRdb reports TRBD1, a call that lacks DNA to check it against. CDR1 is SGHVS and CDR2 is FQNEAQ in the germline V gene. CDR3 length equals 15 residues. The CDR3 protein is CASSPPVTPPDTQYF.

The J gene is TRBJ2-7, the V gene TRBV28; TCRdb designates TRBD2, a call that cannot be tested without DNA. Looked up from germline, CDR1 is MDHEN and CDR2 is SYDVKM. CDR3 length equals 17 residues. The CDR3 protein is CASSPLLAGVGSYEQYF.

The rearrangement joins TRBV6-2 or TRBV6-3 to TRBJ2-1; the D gene TCRdb calls, TRBD2, cannot be checked with no DNA. The CDR3 spans 15 residues. Germline values: CDR1 MNHEY, CDR2 SVGEGT. CDR3 region: CASSYSEGPYNEQFF.

The chain employs TRBV14 and TRBJ2-7. Germline values: CDR1 SGHDN, CDR2 FVKESK. The CDR3 spans 16 residues. The CDR3 reads CASSQDVRPAPHEQYF.

The rearrangement links TRBV7-9 to TRBJ1-2. The CDR3 is 11 residues long. The germline V gene has CDR1 SEHNR and CDR2 FQNEAQ (reference sequence). CDR3 sequence reads: CASSLQDGYTF.

This chain connects TRBV5-1 to TRBJ1-1. The CDR3 consists of 16 residues. From germline, CDR1 is SGHRS and CDR2 YFSETQ. The CDR3 spells CASSLYGPYGNTEAFF.